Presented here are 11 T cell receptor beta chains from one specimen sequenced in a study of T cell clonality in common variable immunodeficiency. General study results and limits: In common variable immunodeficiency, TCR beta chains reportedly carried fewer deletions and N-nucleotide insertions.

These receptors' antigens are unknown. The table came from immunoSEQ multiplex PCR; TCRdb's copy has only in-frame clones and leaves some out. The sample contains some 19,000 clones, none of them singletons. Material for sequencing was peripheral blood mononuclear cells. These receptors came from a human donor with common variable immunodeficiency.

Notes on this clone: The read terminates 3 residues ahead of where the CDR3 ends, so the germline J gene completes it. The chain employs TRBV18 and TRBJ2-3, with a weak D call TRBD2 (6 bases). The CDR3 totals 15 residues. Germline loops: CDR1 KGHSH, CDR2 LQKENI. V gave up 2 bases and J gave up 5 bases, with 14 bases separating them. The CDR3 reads CASSPWQGGGDTQYF. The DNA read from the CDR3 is TGTGCCAGCTCACCATGGCAGGGAGGTGGAGATACG.

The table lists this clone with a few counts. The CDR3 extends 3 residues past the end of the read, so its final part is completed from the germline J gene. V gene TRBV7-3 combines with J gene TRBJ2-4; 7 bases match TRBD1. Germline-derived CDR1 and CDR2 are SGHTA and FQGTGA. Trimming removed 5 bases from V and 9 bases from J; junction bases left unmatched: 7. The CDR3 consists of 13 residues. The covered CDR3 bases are TGTGCCAGCAGCGCGACAGGGACGGGCATT. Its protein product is CASSATGTGI. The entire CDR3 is CASSATGTGIQYF.

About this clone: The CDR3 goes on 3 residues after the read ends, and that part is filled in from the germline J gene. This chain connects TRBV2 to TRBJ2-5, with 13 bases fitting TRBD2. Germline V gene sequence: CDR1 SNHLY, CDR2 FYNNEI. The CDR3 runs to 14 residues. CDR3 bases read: TGTGCCAGCAGACCAGGACTAGCGGGAGAAACC. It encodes CASRPGLAGET. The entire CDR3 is CASRPGLAGETQYF.

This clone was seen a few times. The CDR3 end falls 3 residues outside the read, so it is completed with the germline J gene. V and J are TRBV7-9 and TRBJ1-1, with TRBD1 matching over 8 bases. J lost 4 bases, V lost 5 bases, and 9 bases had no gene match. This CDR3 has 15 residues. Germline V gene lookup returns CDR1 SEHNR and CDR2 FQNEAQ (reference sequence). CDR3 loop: CASSQGADYLTEAFF. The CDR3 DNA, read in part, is TGTGCCAGCAGCCAGGGGGCAGATTACCTCACTGAA.

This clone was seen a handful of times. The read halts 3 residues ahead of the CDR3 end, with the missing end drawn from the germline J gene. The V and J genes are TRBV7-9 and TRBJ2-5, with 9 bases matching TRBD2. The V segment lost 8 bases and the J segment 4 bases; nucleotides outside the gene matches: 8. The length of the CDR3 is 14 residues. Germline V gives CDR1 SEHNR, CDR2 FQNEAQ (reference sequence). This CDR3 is CASGTSRGPETQYF. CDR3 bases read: TGTGCCAGCGGGACTAGCAGGGGACCAGAGACC.

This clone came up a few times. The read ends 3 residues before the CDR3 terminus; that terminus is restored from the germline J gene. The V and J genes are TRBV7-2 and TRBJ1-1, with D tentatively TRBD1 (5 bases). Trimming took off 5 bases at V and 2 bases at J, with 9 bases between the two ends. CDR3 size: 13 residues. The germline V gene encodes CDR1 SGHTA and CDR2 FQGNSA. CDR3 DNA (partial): TGTGCCAGCAGCCGACAGAGAAACACTGAA. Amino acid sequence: CASSRQRNTE. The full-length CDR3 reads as CASSRQRNTEAFF.

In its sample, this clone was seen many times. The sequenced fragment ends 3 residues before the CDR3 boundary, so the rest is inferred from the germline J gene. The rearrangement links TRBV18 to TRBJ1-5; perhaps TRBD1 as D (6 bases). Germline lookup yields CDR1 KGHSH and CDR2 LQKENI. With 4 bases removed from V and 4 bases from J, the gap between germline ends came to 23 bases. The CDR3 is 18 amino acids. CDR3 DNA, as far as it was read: TGTGCCAGCTCACTGTATACCCCAATAGACAGGATTAATCAGCCC. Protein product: CASSLYTPIDRINQP. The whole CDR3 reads CASSLYTPIDRINQPQHF. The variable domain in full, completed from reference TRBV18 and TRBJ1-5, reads NAGVMQNPRHLVRRRGQEARLRCSPMKGHSHVYWYRQLPEEGLKFMVYLQKENIIDESGMPKERFSAEFPKEGPSILRIQQVVRGDSAAYFCASSLYTPIDRINQPQHFGDGTRLSIL.

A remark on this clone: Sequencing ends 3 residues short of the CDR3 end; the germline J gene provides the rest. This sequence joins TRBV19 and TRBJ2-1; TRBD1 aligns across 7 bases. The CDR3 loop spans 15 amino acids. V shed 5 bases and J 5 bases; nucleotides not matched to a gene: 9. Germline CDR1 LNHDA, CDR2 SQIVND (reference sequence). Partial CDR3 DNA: TGTGCCAGTAGTTTAGGGGGCAACTTTAACAATGAG. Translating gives CASSLGGNFNNE. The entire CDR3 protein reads CASSLGGNFNNEQFF.

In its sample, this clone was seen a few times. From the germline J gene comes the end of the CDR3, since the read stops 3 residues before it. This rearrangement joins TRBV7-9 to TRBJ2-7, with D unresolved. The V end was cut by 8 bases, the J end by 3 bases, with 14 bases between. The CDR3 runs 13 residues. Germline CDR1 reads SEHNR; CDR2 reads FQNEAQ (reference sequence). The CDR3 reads CASQSPNHYEQYF. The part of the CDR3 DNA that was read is TGTGCCAGCCAAAGCCCCAACCACTACGAG.

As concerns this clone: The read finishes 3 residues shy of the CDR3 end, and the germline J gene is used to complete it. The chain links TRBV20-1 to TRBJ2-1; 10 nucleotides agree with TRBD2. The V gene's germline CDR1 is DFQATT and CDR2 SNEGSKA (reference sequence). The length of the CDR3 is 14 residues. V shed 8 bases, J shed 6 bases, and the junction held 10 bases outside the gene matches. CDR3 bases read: TGCAGTAGAACCAGCGGGGGGGCCGTCAATGAG. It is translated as CSRTSGGAVNE. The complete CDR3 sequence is CSRTSGGAVNEQFF.

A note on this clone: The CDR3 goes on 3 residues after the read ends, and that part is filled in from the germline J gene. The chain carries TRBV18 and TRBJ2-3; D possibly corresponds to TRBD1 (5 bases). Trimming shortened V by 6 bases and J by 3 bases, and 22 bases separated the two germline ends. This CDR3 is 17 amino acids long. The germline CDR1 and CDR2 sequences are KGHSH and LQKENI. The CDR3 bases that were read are TGTGCCAGCTCTTTTGGGGCCGAAAACACAAAAACAGATACG. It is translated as CASSFGAENTKTDT. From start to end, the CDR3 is CASSFGAENTKTDTQYF.